A selection of T cell receptor beta chains follows, all from one sample in a study of shared clonotypes between healthy human individuals. The repertoire was sequenced with immunoSEQ multiplex PCR; TCRdb's copy has only in-frame clones and lacks some. Among about 1.1 million clones listed, approximately 75% were seen once. Sequencing was done on a sample of memory CD4+ T cells from PBMCs. The source of these receptors is a man between 18 and 29 years old in good health. Some clones in this sample may be carry-over from other donors' samples. Each CDR3 is given with its conserved first and last residue. Fields, in order: D gene, V gene, J gene, CDR3 protein. D genes are given only for firm matches.

>TRBD2|TRBV30|TRBJ2-3
CAWSSTSGRVYF
>TRBD2|TRBV7-8|TRBJ2-2
CASSSPLFLAGMTGELFF
>NA|TRBV10-3|TRBJ2-5
CAISDPTWGAAETQYF
>TRBD1|TRBV18|TRBJ1-1
CASSADRGGTEAFF
>TRBD1|TRBV19|TRBJ1-5
CASNLGQGNQPQHF
>NA|TRBV5-1|TRBJ2-6
CASSLGKPGANVLTF
>TRBD2|TRBV5-6|TRBJ2-7
CASSAFGGRFYEQYF
>NA|TRBV4-3|TRBJ1-1
CASSPQLPGSGTEAFF
>NA|TRBV30|TRBJ1-4
CAWASGEGEKLFF
>NA|TRBV19|TRBJ2-3
CASTGRNTDTQYF